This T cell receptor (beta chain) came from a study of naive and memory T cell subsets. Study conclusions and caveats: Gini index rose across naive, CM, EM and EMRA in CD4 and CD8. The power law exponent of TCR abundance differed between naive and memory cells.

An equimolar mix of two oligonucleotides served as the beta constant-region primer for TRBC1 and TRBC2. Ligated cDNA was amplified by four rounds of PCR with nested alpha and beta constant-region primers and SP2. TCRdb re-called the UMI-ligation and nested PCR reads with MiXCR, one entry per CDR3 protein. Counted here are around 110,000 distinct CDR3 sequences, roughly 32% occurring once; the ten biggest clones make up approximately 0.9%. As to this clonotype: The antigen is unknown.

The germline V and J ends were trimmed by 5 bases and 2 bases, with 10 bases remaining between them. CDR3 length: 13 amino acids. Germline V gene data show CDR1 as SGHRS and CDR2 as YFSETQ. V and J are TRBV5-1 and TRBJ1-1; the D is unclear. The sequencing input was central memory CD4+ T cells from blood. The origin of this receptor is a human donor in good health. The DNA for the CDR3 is TGCGCCAGCAGAGACCCAGGTAACACTGAAGCTTTCTTT. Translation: CASRDPGNTEAFF.